Shown below are 20 T cell receptor beta chains from a single sample sequenced in a study of Tregs in tolerant kidney transplant recipients. The assay was immunoSEQ multiplex PCR, and TCRdb's table has in-frame clones only and misses some. Here the sample spans some 66,000 clones, roughly 92% being singletons. The source material was CD8+ T cells from blood, sampled before the transplant. Source of these receptors: a human donor who received a combined kidney and bone marrow transplant.

V usage is TRBV13 and J usage is TRBJ2-3; TRBD2 matches at 10 bases. In germline, CDR1 is PRHDT, CDR2 FYEKMQ (reference sequence). This CDR3 comprises 16 residues. The trim removed 2 bases at V and 3 bases at J, leaving 5 bases unmatched. The CDR3 loop reads CASSLNPSGRTDTQYF. Here the CDR3 DNA reads TGTGCCAGCAGCTTAAACCCTAGCGGGAGAACAGATACGCAGTATTTT. Supplemented by reference TRBV13 and TRBJ2-3, the full variable domain reads AAGVIQSPRHLIKEKRETATLKCYPIPRHDTVYWYQQGPGQDPQFLISFYEKMQSDKGSIPDRFSAQQFSDYHSELNMSSLELGDSALYFCASSLNPSGRTDTQYFGPGTRLTVL.

The CDR3 nucleotides are TGTGCCAGCAGCCAGCCCGACACTAGCGAGAGTGCCTACGAGCAGTACTTC. Amino acids: CASSQPDTSESAYEQYF. The chain has TRBV4-2 and TRBJ2-7; 7 nucleotides match TRBD2. V was clipped by 3 bases and J by 2 bases; unmatched bases: 13. The germline V gene has CDR1 LGHNA and CDR2 YNFKEQ. The CDR3 runs to 17 residues.

The rearrangement joins TRBV12-5 to TRBJ2-7, with D maybe TRBD1 (5 bases). CDR3 length: 18 amino acids. CDR1 is LGHNT, CDR2 FRNRAP, per germline. V was shortened by 2 bases and J by 2 bases, with 22 bases between the two germline ends. CDR3 nucleotides: TGTGCTAGTGGTTTGATGATCACCTCAGGGCACAACGCCTACGAGCAGTACTTC. This translates into CASGLMITSGHNAYEQYF.

Worth noting for this clone: One end of the junction varies from germline; a read error may be responsible. Other DNA sequences in this specimen translate into the identical CDR3. The chain combines TRBV7-6 with TRBJ1-6; D ambiguous. This CDR3 contains 14 residues. Germline-derived CDR1 and CDR2 are SGHVS and FNYEAQ. CDR3 protein: CASSLDSHNSPLHF. As DNA, the CDR3 is TGTGCCAGCAGCTTGGACTCCCATAATTCACCCCTCCACTTT.

A note on this clone: This CDR3 is also generated by other DNA sequences in the sample. This rearrangement joins TRBV4-3 to TRBJ1-2, with D maybe TRBD1 (6 bases). Germline V CDR1 and CDR2: LGHNA, YSLEER. V lost 0 bases to trimming and J lost 2 bases, with 10 bases between them. The CDR3 loop spans 15 amino acids. The CDR3 nucleotides are TGCGCCAGCAGCCAAGACAGGCAGGGGAACTATGGCTACACCTTC. Its protein product is CASSQDRQGNYGYTF.

The V gene is TRBV5-6, the J gene TRBJ2-7; D remains ambiguous. The V and J ends lost 7 bases and 2 bases respectively, with 28 bases between them. Germline V CDR1 and CDR2: SGHDT, YYEEEE. The CDR3 extends over 18 amino acids. CDR3 residues: CASFHWAESYFETYEQYF. As DNA, the CDR3 is TGTGCCAGCTTCCACTGGGCAGAATCATATTTTGAAACCTACGAGCAGTACTTC.

The chain joins TRBV6-5 to TRBJ1-5; tentatively, D is TRBD1 (5 bases). Germline V gene data show CDR1 as MNHEY and CDR2 as SVGAGI. This CDR3 has 15 amino acids. Trimming took 5 bases from V and 4 from J, leaving 15 bases between them. CDR3 bases: TGTGCCAGCAGTCCCACAGGTTTCCTTAATCAGCCCCAGCATTTT. Its protein is CASSPTGFLNQPQHF.

The chain employs TRBV4-1 and TRBJ2-1; TRBD2 agrees at 7 bases. CDR3 size: 12 residues. Germline CDR1 reads MGHRA; CDR2 reads YSYEKL. Trimming took 11 bases from V and 3 from J; bases not matched to a gene: 4. The CDR3 sequence: CAAGDLYNEQFF. DNA for the CDR3: TGCGCCGCGGGGGACCTCTACAATGAGCAGTTCTTC.

V usage is TRBV15 and J usage is TRBJ1-4; D not resolved. Trimming shortened V by 3 bases and J by 6 bases, and 11 bases separated the two germline ends. The CDR3 has 14 residues. Germline V gives CDR1 LNHNV, CDR2 YYDKDF (reference sequence). The CDR3 DNA reads TGTGCCACCAGCAGCCCCGGGAGGGATGAAAAACTGTTTTTT. This encodes CATSSPGRDEKLFF.

This rearrangement joins TRBV7-2 to TRBJ1-2; D may be TRBD1 (6 bases). Trimming took 4 bases from V and 4 from J, leaving 7 bases between them. This CDR3 has 12 amino acids. CDR1 is SGHTA, CDR2 FQGNSA, per germline. CDR3 residues: CASSSDSYGYTF. CDR3 DNA: TGTGCCAGCAGCTCGGACAGCTATGGCTACACCTTC.

The chain combines TRBV29-1 with TRBJ2-7; D gene unclear. Germline CDR1 and CDR2: SQVTM and ANQGSEA. This CDR3 spans 10 amino acids. Trimming left V 5 bases short and J 7 bases short, with 9 bases between. CDR3 in amino acids: CSVYIGEQYF. CDR3 DNA sequence: TGCAGCGTTTATATCGGGGAGCAGTACTTC.

This clone was picked up a small number of times. This chain connects TRBV7-9 to TRBJ1-5; no clear D gene. This CDR3 spans 13 amino acids. The V gene's germline CDR1 is SEHNR and CDR2 FQNEAQ (reference sequence). V shed 2 bases and J shed 11 bases, with 13 bases lying between them. In DNA, the CDR3 is TGTGCCAGCAGCTTACCGGGGATGGGGACCCAGCATTTT. Its translation is CASSLPGMGTQHF.

The V and J genes are TRBV5-6 and TRBJ1-1, with D hard to call. CDR1 and CDR2 (germline): SGHDT, YYEEEE. V was cut by 4 bases and J by 5 bases, with 12 bases left in between. This CDR3 spans 13 amino acids. CDR3: CASSLLVGTEAFF. CDR3 in DNA: TGTGCCAGCAGCCTACTCGTTGGTACTGAAGCTTTCTTT.

The rearrangement joins TRBV12-2 to TRBJ1-2; the table names TRBD1, a call not compared with the DNA. TRBV12-2 is reported as a pseudogene. The CDR3 is 14 residues long. CDR3 DNA: TGTGCAAGTCGCTTAGCGTTGGACAGCTATGGCTACACCTTC. Translating it yields CASRLALDSYGYTF.

The V and J genes are TRBV21-1 and TRBJ1-1; the D segment call TRBD1 is taken from the table without a DNA check. TRBV21-1 is annotated as a pseudogene. This CDR3 is built from 15 residues. CDR3 protein: CASSTWAARNTEAFF. The CDR3 DNA reads TGTGCCAGCAGCACCTGGGCCGCCCGAAACACTGAAGCTTTCTTT.

The V and J genes are TRBV19 and TRBJ1-5, with TRBD1 identical over 7 bases. The CDR3 consists of 16 residues. J lost 6 bases, V lost 3 bases, and 11 bases had no gene match. The germline CDR1 and CDR2 sequences are LNHDA and SQIVND (reference sequence). CDR3 coding DNA: TGTGCCAGTAGTATCTGGTATGGAGGGGGCCTTCAGCCCCAGCATTTT. Residues: CASSIWYGGGLQPQHF.

The chain links TRBV28 to TRBJ1-3, with D uncertain. The germline gives CDR1 MDHEN, CDR2 SYDVKM. The CDR3 is made up of 14 amino acids. V was cut by 2 bases and J by 4 bases, with 9 bases left in between. CDR3 sequence reads: CASSLRGVGNTIYF. CDR3 coding DNA: TGTGCCAGCAGTTTACGGGGAGTCGGAAACACCATATATTTT.

The chain uses TRBV27 and TRBJ1-2; 10 bases match TRBD1. The CDR3 length is 14 residues. Germline-derived CDR1 and CDR2 are MNHEY and SMNVEV (reference sequence). V lost 5 bases to trimming and J lost 4 bases; unmatched junction nucleotides: 4. The CDR3 DNA is TGTGCCAGCAGTCAGGACAGGGGGGGCTATGGCTACACCTTC. Protein: CASSQDRGGYGYTF.

The rearrangement links TRBV5-1 to TRBJ2-7; the D gene is possibly TRBD1 (7 bases). Trimming stripped 2 bases from V and 0 bases from J, with 12 bases between. The CDR3 consists of 15 residues. Per germline, CDR1 SGHRS and CDR2 YFSETQ. The CDR3 DNA sequence: TGCGCCAGCAGCTTCCGCGGGACAGACTCCTACGAGCAGTACTTC. Its protein is CASSFRGTDSYEQYF.

The chain employs TRBV5-4 and TRBJ2-2; D may be TRBD2 (6 bases). CDR1 and CDR2 (germline): SGHNT, YYREEE (reference sequence). The CDR3 contains 14 residues. Trimming removed 6 bases at V and 7 bases at J, with 16 bases between. DNA for the CDR3: TGTGCCAGCACACACCTGGAGGGTCTCGGGGAGCTGTTTTTT. As protein: CASTHLEGLGELFF.